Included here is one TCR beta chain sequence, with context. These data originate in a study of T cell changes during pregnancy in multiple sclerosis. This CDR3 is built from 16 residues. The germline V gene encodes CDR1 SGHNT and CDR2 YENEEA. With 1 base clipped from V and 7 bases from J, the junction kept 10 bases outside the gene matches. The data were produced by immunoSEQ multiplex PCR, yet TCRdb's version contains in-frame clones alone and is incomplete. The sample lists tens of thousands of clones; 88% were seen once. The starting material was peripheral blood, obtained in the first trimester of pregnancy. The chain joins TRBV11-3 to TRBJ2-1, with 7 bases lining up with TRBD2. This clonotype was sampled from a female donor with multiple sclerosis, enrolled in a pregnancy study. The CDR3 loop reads CASSLVGGSYSNEQFF. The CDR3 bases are TGTGCCAGCAGCTTAGTAGGCGGGAGCTATTCGAATGAGCAGTTCTTC.